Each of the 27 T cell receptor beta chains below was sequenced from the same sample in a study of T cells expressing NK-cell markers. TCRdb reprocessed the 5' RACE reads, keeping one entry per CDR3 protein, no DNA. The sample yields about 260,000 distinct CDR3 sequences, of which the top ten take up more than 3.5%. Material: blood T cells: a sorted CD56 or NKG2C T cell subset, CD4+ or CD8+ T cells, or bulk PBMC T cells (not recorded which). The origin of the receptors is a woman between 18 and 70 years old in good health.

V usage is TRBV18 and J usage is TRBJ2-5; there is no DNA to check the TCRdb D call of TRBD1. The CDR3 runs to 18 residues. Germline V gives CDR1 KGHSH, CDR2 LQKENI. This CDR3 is CASSPVGGQGLNRETQYF.

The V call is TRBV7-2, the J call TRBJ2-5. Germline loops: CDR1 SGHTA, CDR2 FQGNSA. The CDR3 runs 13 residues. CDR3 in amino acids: CASSLVGKQTQYF.

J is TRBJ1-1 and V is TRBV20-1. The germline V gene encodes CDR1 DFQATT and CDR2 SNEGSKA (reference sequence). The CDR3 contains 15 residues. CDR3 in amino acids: CSARDLVLANTEAFF.

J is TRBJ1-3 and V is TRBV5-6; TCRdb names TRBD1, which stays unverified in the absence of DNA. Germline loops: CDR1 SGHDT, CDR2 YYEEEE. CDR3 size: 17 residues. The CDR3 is CASSLRTGFLSGNTIYF.

The CDR3 reads CASSHGASGANVLTF. This chain links TRBV3-1 with TRBJ2-6. The germline V gene has CDR1 LGHDT and CDR2 YNNKEL (reference sequence). This CDR3 has 15 residues.

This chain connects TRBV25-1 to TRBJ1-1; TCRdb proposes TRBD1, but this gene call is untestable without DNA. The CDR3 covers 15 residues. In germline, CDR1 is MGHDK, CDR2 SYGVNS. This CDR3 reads CASSDHGTGNTEAFF.

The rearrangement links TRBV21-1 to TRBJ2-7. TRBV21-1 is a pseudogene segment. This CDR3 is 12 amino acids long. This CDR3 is CASSNFYGEQYF.

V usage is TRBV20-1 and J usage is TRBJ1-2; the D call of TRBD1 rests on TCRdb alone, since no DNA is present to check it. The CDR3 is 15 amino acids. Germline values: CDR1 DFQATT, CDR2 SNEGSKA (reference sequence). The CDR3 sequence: CSASGQFQVLYGYTF.

CDR3 sequence: CASSDRGLDTGELFF. The chain combines TRBV2 with TRBJ2-2; TCRdb returns TRBD1, unconfirmable since there is no DNA. Germline assignment: CDR1 SNHLY and CDR2 FYNNEI. This CDR3 has 15 amino acids.

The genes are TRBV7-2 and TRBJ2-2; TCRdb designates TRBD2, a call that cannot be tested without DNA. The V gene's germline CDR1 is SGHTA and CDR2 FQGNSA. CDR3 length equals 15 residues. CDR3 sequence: CASSFSLAGTGELFF.

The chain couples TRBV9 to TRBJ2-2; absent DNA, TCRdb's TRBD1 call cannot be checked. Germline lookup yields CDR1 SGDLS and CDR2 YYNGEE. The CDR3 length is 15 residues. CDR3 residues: CASSVVTGGTGELFF.

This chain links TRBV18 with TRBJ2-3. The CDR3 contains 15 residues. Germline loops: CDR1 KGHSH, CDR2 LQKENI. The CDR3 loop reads CASSTSGGMTDTQYF.

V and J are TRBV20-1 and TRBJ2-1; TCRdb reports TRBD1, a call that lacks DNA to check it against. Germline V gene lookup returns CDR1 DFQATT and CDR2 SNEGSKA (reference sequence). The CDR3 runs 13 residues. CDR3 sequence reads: CSASGGSYNEQFF.

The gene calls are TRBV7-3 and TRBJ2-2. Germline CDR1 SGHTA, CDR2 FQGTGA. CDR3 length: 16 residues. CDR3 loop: CASSLLPFANTGELFF.

The chain's CDR3 is CASSTAASGAYEQYF. This chain joins TRBV19 and TRBJ2-7; the TRBD2 assignment by TCRdb is unverifiable without DNA. The CDR3 length is 15 residues. Germline-derived CDR1 and CDR2 are LNHDA and SQIVND (reference sequence).

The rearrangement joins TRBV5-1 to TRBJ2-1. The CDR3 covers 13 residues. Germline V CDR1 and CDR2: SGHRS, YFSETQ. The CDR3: CASSVGTYNEQFF.

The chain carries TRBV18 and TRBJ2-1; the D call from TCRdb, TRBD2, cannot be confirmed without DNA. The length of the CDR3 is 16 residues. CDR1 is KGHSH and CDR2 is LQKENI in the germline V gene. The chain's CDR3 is CASSPGTLAGGNEQFF.

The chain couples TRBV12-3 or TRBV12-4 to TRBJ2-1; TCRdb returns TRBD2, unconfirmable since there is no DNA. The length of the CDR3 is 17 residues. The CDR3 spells CASTQGGPGRPNNEQFF.

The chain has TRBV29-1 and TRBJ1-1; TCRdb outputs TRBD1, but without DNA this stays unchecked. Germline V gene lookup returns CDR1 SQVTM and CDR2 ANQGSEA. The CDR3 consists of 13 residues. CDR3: CSVERHLGAEAFF.

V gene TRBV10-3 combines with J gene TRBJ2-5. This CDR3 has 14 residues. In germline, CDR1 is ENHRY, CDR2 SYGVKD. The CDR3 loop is CAISESAEQETQYF.

CDR3 sequence reads: CSARSAGGDQPQHF. The chain uses TRBV20-1 and TRBJ1-5. The CDR3 has 14 amino acids. CDR1 is DFQATT and CDR2 is SNEGSKA in the germline V gene (reference sequence).

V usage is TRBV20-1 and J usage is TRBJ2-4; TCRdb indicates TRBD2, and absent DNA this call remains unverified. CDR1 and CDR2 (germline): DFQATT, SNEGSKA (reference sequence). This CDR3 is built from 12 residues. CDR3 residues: CSAPYDGRARYF.

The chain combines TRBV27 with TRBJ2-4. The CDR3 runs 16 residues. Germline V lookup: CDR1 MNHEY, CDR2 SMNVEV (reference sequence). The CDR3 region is CASHQATGLAKNIQYF.

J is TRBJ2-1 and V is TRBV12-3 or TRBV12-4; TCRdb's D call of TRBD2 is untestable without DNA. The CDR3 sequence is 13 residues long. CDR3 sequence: CASRGLAYNEQFF.

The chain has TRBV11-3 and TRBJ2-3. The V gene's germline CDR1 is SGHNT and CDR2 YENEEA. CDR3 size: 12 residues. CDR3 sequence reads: CASSFRADTQYF. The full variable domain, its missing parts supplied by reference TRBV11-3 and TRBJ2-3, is EAGVVQSPRYKIIEKKQPVAFWCNPISGHNTLYWYLQNLGQGPELLIRYENEEAVDDSQLPKDRFSAERLKGVDSTLKIQPAELGDSAVYLCASSFRADTQYFGPGTRLTVL.

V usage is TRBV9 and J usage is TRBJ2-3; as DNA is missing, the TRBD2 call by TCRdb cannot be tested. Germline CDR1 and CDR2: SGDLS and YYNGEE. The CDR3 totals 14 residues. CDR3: CASSPTSGEDTQYF.

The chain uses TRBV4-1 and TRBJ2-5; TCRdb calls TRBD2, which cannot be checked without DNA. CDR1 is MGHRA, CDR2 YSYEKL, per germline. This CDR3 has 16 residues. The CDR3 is CASSPSQAGIKETQYF.